The 5 T cell receptor beta chains reported below all come from one sample, sequenced in a study of CD8 T cells in acute hepatitis C reinfection. Some clones are missing from TCRdb's copy, which holds only in-frame ones; the method was immunoSEQ multiplex PCR. The table includes 30,000 to 45,000 clones, roughly 85% detected once. Time point of the sample: naive CD8 control sorted from an acute-time-point sample. Sequencing input: naive CD8+ T cells from PBMCs. These receptors were obtained from a woman under 30 who spontaneously cleared hepatitis C infection.

The chain uses TRBV6-5 and TRBJ2-1; 8 bases map to TRBD2. The CDR3 length is 16 residues. Germline CDR1 and CDR2: MNHEY and SVGAGI. V lost 4 bases, J lost 10 bases, and 15 bases stayed unmatched. CDR3 nucleotide sequence: TGTGCCAGCAGTTCACCCTACGGGAGGGTTACTGGCGAGCAGTTCTTC. Translating gives CASSSPYGRVTGEQFF.

The V and J genes are TRBV7-6 and TRBJ1-1; TRBD1 matches at 8 bases. The CDR3 runs to 17 residues. The V gene's germline CDR1 is SGHVS and CDR2 FNYEAQ. With V trimmed by 1 base and J by 1 base, 8 bases remained unmatched. The CDR3 protein is CASSLGDRPTPNTEAFF. CDR3 nucleotides: TGTGCCAGCAGCTTAGGGGACAGGCCAACCCCGAACACTGAAGCTTTCTTT.

On this clone: At one end the junction does not follow the germline gene, possibly because of a read error. The chain combines TRBV18 with TRBJ2-2, with D perhaps matching TRBD2 (6 bases). This CDR3 spans 18 amino acids. CDR1 and CDR2 from the germline V gene are KGHSH and LQKENI. The CDR3 sequence is CASSPLGGTERGTGELFF. The CDR3 nucleotides read TGTGCCAGCTCTCCACTCGGCGGGACTGAAAGGGGCACCGGGGAGCTGTTTTTT. Complete variable domain (other parts from reference TRBV18 and TRBJ2-2): NAGVMQNPRHLVRRRGQEARLRCSPMKGHSHVYWYRQLPEEGLKFMVYLQKENIIDESGMPKERFSAEFPKEGPSILRIQQVVRGDSAAYFCASSPLGGTERGTGELFFGEGSRLTVL.

The genes are TRBV30 and TRBJ1-6; D is undetermined. The germline V gene encodes CDR1 GTSNPN and CDR2 SVGIG (reference sequence). The V end was cut by 2 bases, the J end by 7 bases, with 9 bases between. The CDR3 spans 13 residues. CDR3 protein: CAWSMDDNSPLHF. The CDR3 coding sequence is TGTGCCTGGAGTATGGATGACAATTCACCCCTCCACTTT.

This clone has only one observation. The chain has TRBV4-1 and TRBJ1-5; D is unclear. Trimming removed 4 bases from V and 3 bases from J, with 28 bases in between. Per the germline V gene, CDR1 is MGHRA and CDR2 is YSYEKL. The length of the CDR3 is 20 residues. The DNA of the CDR3 is TGCGCCAGCAGCCGAATACCTTCCAACGGGCCCCCTAGCGTCAATCAGCCCCAGCATTTT. This encodes CASSRIPSNGPPSVNQPQHF.